Here is one T cell receptor (beta chain) with its context. These data belong to a study of blood T cell repertoires in COVID-19. At the level of the study: Samples representing acute and convalescent COVID-19 were sourced from the United States, Italy and Spain. From T cells, B-cell-depleted T cells, or PBMCs came the material, which was cDNA or gDNA.

From germline, CDR1 is MDHEN and CDR2 SYDVKM. The junction had 6 bases not matched to a gene; V was cut back by 5 bases and J by 4 bases. This CDR3 is built from 16 residues. Authors' methods: Amplification from reference gene primers served as the basis for estimated nucleated cell counts. TCRdb's table, derived via immunoSEQ multiplex PCR, lists solely in-frame clones and lacks some. V and J calls and clone size are copied from that table; D and trimming were computed from the DNA. The sample shows about 280,000 clones, almost 85% of them seen only once. The rearrangement links TRBV28 to TRBJ2-2; the match to TRBD2 covers 11 bases. The sample taken for sequencing was peripheral blood. The receptor was derived from a man aged 50-59 years with active or convalescent COVID-19. CDR3 sequence reads: CASSPPGLAATGELFF. The CDR3 DNA sequence: TGTGCCAGCAGTCCGCCGGGACTAGCGGCCACCGGGGAGCTGTTTTTT.